These 13 T cell receptor beta chains share one sample of origin, sequenced in a study of OX40 agonist ivuxolimab in advanced cancers. Library method: the immunoSEQ multiplex PCR assay. The clones in this table, taken by TCRdb from immuneACCESS, are in-frame only. Not every clone is retained; where verified, under half of the shortfall comes from an unresolved V gene, and the cause of the rest is unknown. Here the sample has roughly 68,000 clones; roughly 90% occur a single time. The ten largest clones add up to about 8.2% of the sample. The sample consisted of CD4+ or CD8+ T cells sorted from blood, taken in a trial of the OX40 agonist ivuxolimab. The receptors were sampled from an adult with an advanced solid tumor such as melanoma, head and neck, liver or kidney cancer.

This clone was detected only once. This sequence joins TRBV4-1 and TRBJ2-3; 8 bases are a match to TRBD2. The germline gives CDR1 MGHRA, CDR2 YSYEKL. CDR3 length equals 18 residues. Trimming cost V 1 base and J 2 bases; bases outside gene matches: 11. The CDR3 spells CASSQGGFGGEYTDTQYF. The CDR3 coding sequence is TGCGCCAGCAGCCAAGGCGGTTTCGGGGGGGAATACACAGATACGCAGTATTTT.

This clone was observed a few times. The chain couples TRBV19 to TRBJ1-5; D not certain. The CDR3 covers 15 residues. V gave up 7 bases and J gave up 0 bases, with 13 bases separating them. CDR1 is LNHDA, CDR2 SQIVND, per germline (reference sequence). CDR3 region: CASTPQLNSNQPQHF. The CDR3 DNA follows: TGTGCCAGTACCCCCCAGCTCAATAGCAATCAGCCCCAGCATTTT.

The genes are TRBV18 and TRBJ1-1; 8 bases are a match to TRBD1. Germline CDR1 KGHSH, CDR2 LQKENI. V was clipped by 6 bases and J by 3 bases; unmatched bases: 3. The CDR3 length is 13 residues. The CDR3 spells CASSEQGDTEAFF. The CDR3, as DNA: TGTGCCAGCTCCGAACAGGGGGACACTGAAGCTTTCTTT.

The chain carries TRBV2 and TRBJ1-2; D is unclear. V was pared by 3 bases and J by 4 bases, with 9 bases between. Germline V CDR1 and CDR2: SNHLY, FYNNEI. The CDR3 contains 13 residues. The CDR3 DNA sequence: TGTGCCAGCAGTGACAGTCTGGCCTATGGCTACACCTTC. The encoded protein is CASSDSLAYGYTF.

The rearrangement joins TRBV30 to TRBJ2-7; D may be TRBD1 (6 bases). The CDR3 has 12 residues. Trimming stripped 4 bases from V and 2 bases from J, with 9 bases between. CDR1 is GTSNPN and CDR2 is SVGIG in the germline V gene (reference sequence). The CDR3 is CAWTTGAYEQYF. The CDR3 DNA is TGTGCCTGGACGACAGGAGCCTACGAGCAGTACTTC.

V and J are TRBV5-6 and TRBJ1-2; 10 bases align to TRBD1. This CDR3 contains 16 residues. Germline CDR1 is SGHDT and CDR2 is YYEEEE. The trim removed 2 bases at V and 5 bases at J, leaving 9 bases unmatched. As DNA, the CDR3 is TGTGCCAGCAGCTTATCCGGGACAGGGGTTTTTTATGGCTACACCTTC. Protein: CASSLSGTGVFYGYTF. The full variable domain, in which reference TRBV5-6 and TRBJ1-2 provide the parts outside the CDR3, is DAGVTQSPTHLIKTRGQQVTLRCSPKSGHDTVSWYQQALGQGPQFIFQYYEEEERQRGNFPDRFSGHQFPNYSSELNVNALLLGDSALYLCASSLSGTGVFYGYTFGSGTRLTVV.

The sample holds a few counts of this clone. The V gene is TRBV4-3, the J gene TRBJ1-2, with unresolved D. The CDR3 spans 13 residues. Trimming shortened V by 1 base and J by 4 bases, and 7 bases separated the two germline ends. Germline V lookup: CDR1 LGHNA, CDR2 YSLEER. Here the CDR3 reads CASSQVDTYGYTF. As DNA, the CDR3 is TGCGCCAGCAGCCAAGTTGACACCTATGGCTACACCTTC.

V is TRBV19 and J is TRBJ2-6; D may be TRBD1 (6 bases). Per the germline V gene, CDR1 is LNHDA and CDR2 is SQIVND (reference sequence). CDR3 size: 17 residues. Trimming removed 3 bases at V and 1 base at J, with 13 bases between. CDR3 protein: CASSMGTSTSGANVLTF. The CDR3, as DNA: TGTGCCAGTAGTATGGGGACATCAACTTCTGGGGCCAACGTCCTGACTTTC.

J is TRBJ1-3 and V is TRBV7-2; D is possibly TRBD1 (5 bases). The ends were cut back, 0 bases at V and 2 bases at J, with 8 bases in the middle. This CDR3 contains 15 residues. The germline V gene has CDR1 SGHTA and CDR2 FQGNSA. The CDR3 nucleotides read TGTGCCAGCAGCTTAGCTCTGACAGCTGGAAACACCATATATTTT. This sequence encodes CASSLALTAGNTIYF.

In this sample, this clone turned up once. This chain links TRBV6-1 with TRBJ2-7; tentative D call: TRBD1 (6 bases). CDR1 is MNHNS and CDR2 is SASEGT in the germline V gene. The CDR3 has 12 residues. V shed 6 bases and J shed 3 bases, with 9 bases lying between them. In nucleotides, the CDR3 is TGTGCCAGCAGCGCGGACAGCTACGAGCAGTACTTC. Translating it yields CASSADSYEQYF.

As for this clone: Compared with germline, one end of the junction differs, possibly owing to a read error. V gene TRBV7-7 combines with J gene TRBJ2-1; D perhaps matches TRBD1 (5 bases). The germline CDR1 and CDR2 sequences are SSHAT and FNYEAQ (reference sequence). The CDR3 is 13 residues long. This CDR3 is CASSSDIYNEQFF. CDR3 bases: TGTGCTAGCAGCTCGGACATCTACAATGAGCAGTTCTTC.

This chain connects TRBV4-2 to TRBJ2-2; D uncertain. This CDR3 has 14 residues. Germline V CDR1 and CDR2: LGHNA, YNFKEQ. Trimming took off 1 base at V and 3 bases at J, with 6 bases between the two ends. The CDR3 loop reads CASSQAEDTGELFF. Here the CDR3 DNA reads TGTGCCAGCAGCCAAGCCGAGGACACCGGGGAGCTGTTTTTT.

In this sample, this clone turned up once. The chain carries TRBV30 and TRBJ1-1, with unresolved D. This CDR3 has 12 residues. In germline, CDR1 is GTSNPN, CDR2 SVGIG (reference sequence). V was cut by 3 bases and J by 1 base, with 6 bases left in between. Written as DNA, the CDR3 is TGTGCCTGGAGGCAAGAGAACACTGAAGCTTTCTTT. Its protein is CAWRQENTEAFF.